This T cell receptor (beta chain) was identified during a study of chemoradiotherapy in HPV16-positive cancers. Study context: A couple of HPV16-positive patients' cells yielded candidate HPV-specific clones and common motifs.

Turning to this clone: Its antigen is unknown.

Samples were taken several times over chemoradiotherapy. Clones were read by immunoSEQ multiplex PCR, and TCRdb kept only the in-frame ones, dropping some. The sample includes 2,500 to 3,000 clones, around 90% seen only once; the top ten take 3% to 4%. Study-level results: Only a couple of HPV16-positive patients supplied the functional HPV-specificity definition.

CDR1 is SEHNR and CDR2 is FQNEAQ in the germline V gene (reference sequence). V dropped 7 bases and J dropped 0 bases, with 13 bases sitting between them. There are 14 residues in the CDR3. This TCR was recovered from a human donor with HPV-associated anogenital cancer. The sample in question was tumor tissue, obtained from a patient who underwent chemoradiotherapy. The chain employs TRBV7-9 and TRBJ2-7; D is possibly TRBD1 (6 bases). The CDR3 sequence is CASKVGADSYEQYF. The CDR3 region has the DNA TGTGCCAGCAAAGTGGGGGCGGACTCCTACGAGCAGTACTTC.